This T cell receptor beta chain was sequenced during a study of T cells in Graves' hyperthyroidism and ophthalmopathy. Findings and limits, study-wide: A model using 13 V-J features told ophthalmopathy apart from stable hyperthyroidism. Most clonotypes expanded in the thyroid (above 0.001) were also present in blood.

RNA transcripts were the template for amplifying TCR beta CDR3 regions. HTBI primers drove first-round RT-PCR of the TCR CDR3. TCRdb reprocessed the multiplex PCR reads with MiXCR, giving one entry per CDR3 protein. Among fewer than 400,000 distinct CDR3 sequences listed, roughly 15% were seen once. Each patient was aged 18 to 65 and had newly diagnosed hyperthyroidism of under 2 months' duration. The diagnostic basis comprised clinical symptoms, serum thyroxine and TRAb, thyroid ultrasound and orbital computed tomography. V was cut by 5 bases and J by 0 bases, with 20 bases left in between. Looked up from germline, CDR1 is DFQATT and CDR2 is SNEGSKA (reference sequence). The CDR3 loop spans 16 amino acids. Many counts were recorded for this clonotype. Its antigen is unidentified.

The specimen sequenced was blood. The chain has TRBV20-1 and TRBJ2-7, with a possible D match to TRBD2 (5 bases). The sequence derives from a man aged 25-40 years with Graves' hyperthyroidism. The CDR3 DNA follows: TGCAGTGCTCGTAACCGACTGCTGGGAGCCTCCTACGAGCAGTACTTC. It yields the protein CSARNRLLGASYEQYF.